This TCR beta chain was sequenced for a study of cytomegalovirus exposure and HLA in healthy donors. CDR1 is MNHEY, CDR2 SVGAGI, per germline. CDR3 length equals 16 residues. Losses at the gene ends were 2 bases for V and 4 bases for J; bases not matched to a gene: 10. In the PCR, 60 Vbeta and 13 Jbeta primers were used. The table came from immunoSEQ multiplex PCR; TCRdb's copy has only in-frame clones and leaves some out. The repertoire holds roughly 250,000 clones, with roughly 81% as singletons. General study findings and limits: When analyzed later, the rates of TCR association showed variation by HLA locus, with DRB1 the most and HLA-C the fewest. Per a later analysis, HLA-associated TCR beta chains showed more clonal expansion than other, equally common TCR beta chains. Earlier analysis found most TCR beta V segments productive about 90% or about 30% of the time. It emerged from a later analysis that several of the most significant clusters appeared to be linked to common viral pathogens.

Regarding this clone: Its antigen is still unknown.

The rearrangement links TRBV6-5 to TRBJ2-5, with 7 nucleotides matching TRBD2. The sample consisted of PBMCs. The TCR originated in a middle-aged woman in good health and CMV-seropositive. The CDR3 DNA reads TGTGCCAGCAGTTACGTCGGCGGGAGTATTAGAGAGACCCAGTACTTC. It translates to CASSYVGGSIRETQYF.